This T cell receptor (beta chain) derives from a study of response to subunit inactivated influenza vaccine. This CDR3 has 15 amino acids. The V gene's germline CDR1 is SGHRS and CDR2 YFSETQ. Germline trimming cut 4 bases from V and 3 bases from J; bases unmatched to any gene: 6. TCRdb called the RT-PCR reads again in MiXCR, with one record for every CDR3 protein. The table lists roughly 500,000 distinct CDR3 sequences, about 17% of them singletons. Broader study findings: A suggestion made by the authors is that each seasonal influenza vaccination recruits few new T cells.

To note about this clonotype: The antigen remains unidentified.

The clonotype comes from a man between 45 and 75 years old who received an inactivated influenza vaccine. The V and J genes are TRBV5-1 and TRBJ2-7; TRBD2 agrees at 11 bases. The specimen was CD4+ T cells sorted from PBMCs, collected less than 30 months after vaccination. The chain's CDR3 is CASSIGTSGGYEQYF. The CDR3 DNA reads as TGCGCCAGCAGCATCGGGACTAGCGGAGGCTACGAGCAGTACTTC.